The sequence of this T cell receptor (beta chain) was determined in a study of CD8 T cells in ankylosing spondylitis. Study observations and caveats: For ankylosing spondylitis blood, a TCR beta motif of eight or nine highly homologous variants appeared characteristic. Clones that were linked to disease were CD8+ and were relatively rare in peripheral blood.

Concerning this clonotype: Its antigen is currently unknown.

This CDR3 is built from 16 residues. CDR1 is SGHTA and CDR2 is FQGTGA in the germline V gene. V was shortened by 5 bases and J by 2 bases, with 16 bases between the two germline ends. A quantitative 5'-RACE method, one with molecular barcodes, was used to make TCR beta libraries. From the 5' RACE reads, TCRdb called clonotypes with MiXCR, one entry per CDR3 protein. The repertoire holds around 430,000 distinct CDR3 sequences, with roughly a sixth as singletons. The TCR sequence derives from a male donor with ankylosing spondylitis. The V call is TRBV7-3, the J call TRBJ2-1; TRBD2 is a possible D gene (5 bases). Sequenced input: blood, either unsorted or a sorted T cell fraction (not recorded which). CDR3 in amino acids: CASSPLVGAAYNEQFF. The CDR3 DNA reads TGTGCCAGCAGCCCCTTAGTGGGAGCGGCCTACAATGAGCAGTTCTTC.